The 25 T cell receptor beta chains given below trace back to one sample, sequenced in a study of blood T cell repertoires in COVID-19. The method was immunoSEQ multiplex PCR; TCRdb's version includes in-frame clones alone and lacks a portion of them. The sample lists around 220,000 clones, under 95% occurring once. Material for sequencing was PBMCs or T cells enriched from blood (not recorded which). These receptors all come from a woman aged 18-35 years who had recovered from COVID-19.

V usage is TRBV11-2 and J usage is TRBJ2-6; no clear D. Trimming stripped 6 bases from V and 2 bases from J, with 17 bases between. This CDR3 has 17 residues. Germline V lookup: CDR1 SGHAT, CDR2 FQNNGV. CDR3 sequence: CASRSQTYRAGANVLTF. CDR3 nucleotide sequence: TGTGCCAGCAGATCCCAGACCTATCGGGCTGGGGCCAACGTCCTGACTTTC. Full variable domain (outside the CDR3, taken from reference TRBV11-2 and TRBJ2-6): EAGVAQSPRYKIIEKRQSVAFWCNPISGHATLYWYQQILGQGPKLLIQFQNNGVVDDSQLPKDRFSAERLKGVDSTLKIQPAKLEDSAVYLCASRSQTYRAGANVLTFGAGSRLTVL.

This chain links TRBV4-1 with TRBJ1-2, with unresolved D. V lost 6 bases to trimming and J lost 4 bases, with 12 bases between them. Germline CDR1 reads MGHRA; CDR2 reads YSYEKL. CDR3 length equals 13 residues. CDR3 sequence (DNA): TGCGCCAGCAGTCAAACAGCTTTCTATGGCTACACCTTC. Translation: CASSQTAFYGYTF.

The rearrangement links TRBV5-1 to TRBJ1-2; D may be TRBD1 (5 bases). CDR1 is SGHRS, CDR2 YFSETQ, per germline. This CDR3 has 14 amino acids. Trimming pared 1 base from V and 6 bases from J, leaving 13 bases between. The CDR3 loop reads CASSLRLGTDGYTF. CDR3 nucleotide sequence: TGCGCCAGCAGCTTGCGTTTAGGGACTGATGGCTACACCTTC. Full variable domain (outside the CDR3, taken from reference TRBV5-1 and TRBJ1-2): KAGVTQTPRYLIKTRGQQVTLSCSPISGHRSVSWYQQTPGQGLQFLFEYFSETQRNKGNFPGRFSGRQFSNSRSEMNVSTLELGDSALYLCASSLRLGTDGYTFGSGTRLTVV.

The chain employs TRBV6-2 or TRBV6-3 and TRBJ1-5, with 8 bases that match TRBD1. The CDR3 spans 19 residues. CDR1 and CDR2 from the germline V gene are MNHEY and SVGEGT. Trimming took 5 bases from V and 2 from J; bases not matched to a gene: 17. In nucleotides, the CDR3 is TGTGCCAGCAGTACCATTTTCCCGACAGGGGAGGTCGGCAATCAGCCCCAGCATTTT. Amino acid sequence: CASSTIFPTGEVGNQPQHF.

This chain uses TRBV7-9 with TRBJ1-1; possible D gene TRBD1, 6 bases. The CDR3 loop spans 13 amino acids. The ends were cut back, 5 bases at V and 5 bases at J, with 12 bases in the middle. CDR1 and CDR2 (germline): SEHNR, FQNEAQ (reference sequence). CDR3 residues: CASSRAGATEAFF. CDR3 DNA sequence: TGTGCCAGCAGCCGCGCAGGGGCGACTGAAGCTTTCTTT.

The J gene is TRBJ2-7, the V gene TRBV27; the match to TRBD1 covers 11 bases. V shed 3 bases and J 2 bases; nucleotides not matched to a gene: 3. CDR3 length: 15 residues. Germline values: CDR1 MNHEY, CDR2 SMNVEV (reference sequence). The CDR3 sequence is CASSLRTGGAYEQYF. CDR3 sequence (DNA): TGTGCCAGCAGTTTGAGGACAGGGGGCGCCTACGAGCAGTACTTC.

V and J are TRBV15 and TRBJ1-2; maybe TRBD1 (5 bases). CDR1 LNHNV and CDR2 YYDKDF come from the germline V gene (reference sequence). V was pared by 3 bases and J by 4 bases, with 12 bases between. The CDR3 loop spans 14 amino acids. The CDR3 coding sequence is TGTGCCACCAGCAGGGGTCGGGGGACCTATGGCTACACCTTC. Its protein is CATSRGRGTYGYTF.

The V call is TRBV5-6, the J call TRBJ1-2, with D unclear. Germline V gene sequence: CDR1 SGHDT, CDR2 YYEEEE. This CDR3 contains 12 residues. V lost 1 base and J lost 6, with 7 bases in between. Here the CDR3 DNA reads TGTGCCAGCAGCTTGTATCAGAATGGCTACACCTTC. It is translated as CASSLYQNGYTF.

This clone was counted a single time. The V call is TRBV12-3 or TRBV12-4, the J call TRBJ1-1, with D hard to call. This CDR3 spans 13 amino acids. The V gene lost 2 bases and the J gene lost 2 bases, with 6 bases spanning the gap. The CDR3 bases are TGTGCCAGCAGTTTAAAAGCCAACACTGAAGCTTTCTTT. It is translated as CASSLKANTEAFF.

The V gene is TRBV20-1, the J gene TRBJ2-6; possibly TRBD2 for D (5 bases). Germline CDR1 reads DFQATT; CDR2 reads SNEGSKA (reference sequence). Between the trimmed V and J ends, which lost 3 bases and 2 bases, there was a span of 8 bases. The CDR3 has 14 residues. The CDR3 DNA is TGCAGTGCTAGTAGGGAGACTGGGGCCAACGTCCTGACTTTC. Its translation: CSASRETGANVLTF.

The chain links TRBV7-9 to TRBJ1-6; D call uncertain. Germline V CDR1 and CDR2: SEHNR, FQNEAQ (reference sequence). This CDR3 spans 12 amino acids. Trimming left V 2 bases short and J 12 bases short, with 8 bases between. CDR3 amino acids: CASSLTPRPLHF. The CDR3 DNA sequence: TGTGCCAGCAGCTTAACTCCCCGACCCCTCCACTTT.

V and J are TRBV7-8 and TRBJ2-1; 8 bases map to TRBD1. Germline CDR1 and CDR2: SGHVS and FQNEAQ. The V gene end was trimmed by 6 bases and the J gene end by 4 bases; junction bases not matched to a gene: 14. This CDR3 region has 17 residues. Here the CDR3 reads CASRHRPQGAVYNEQFF. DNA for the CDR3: TGTGCCAGCAGGCACCGTCCGCAGGGGGCCGTATACAATGAGCAGTTCTTC.

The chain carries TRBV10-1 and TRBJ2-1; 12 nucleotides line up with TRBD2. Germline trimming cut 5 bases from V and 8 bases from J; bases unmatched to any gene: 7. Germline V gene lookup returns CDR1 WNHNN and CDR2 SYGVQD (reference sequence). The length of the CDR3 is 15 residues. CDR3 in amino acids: CASSITSGRRDEQFF. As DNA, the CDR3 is TGCGCCAGCAGTATTACTAGCGGGAGGCGCGATGAGCAGTTCTTC.

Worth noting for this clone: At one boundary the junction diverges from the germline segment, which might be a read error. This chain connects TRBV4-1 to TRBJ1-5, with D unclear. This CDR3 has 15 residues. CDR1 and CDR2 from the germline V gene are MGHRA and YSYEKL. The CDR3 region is CASSQDVASYQPQHF. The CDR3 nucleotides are TGCGCCAGCAGCCAAGATGTTGCTAGCTATCAGCCCCAGCATTTT.

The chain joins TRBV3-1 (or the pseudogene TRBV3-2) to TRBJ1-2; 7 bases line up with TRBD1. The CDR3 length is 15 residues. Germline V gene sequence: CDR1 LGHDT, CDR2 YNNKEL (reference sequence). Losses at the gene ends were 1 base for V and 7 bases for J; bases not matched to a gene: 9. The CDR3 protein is CASSQVRRGPGGYTF. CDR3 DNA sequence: TGTGCCAGCAGCCAAGTTCGGAGGGGGCCTGGTGGCTACACCTTC.

The CDR3 nucleotides read TGTGCCAGCAGCTTAGCGTCAGGGGGAGGCTACACCTTC. Amino acid sequence: CASSLASGGGYTF. J is TRBJ1-2 and V is TRBV11-3, with 7 bases fitting TRBD1. The CDR3 sequence is 13 residues long. V lost 1 base and J lost 8; bases outside the gene matches: 4. The germline gives CDR1 SGHNT, CDR2 YENEEA.

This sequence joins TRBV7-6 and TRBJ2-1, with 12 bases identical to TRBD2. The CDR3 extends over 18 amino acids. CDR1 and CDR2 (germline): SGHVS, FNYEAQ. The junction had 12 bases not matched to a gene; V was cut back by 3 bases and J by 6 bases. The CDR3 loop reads CASSFWLAGGPSGNEQFF. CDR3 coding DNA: TGTGCCAGCAGCTTTTGGCTAGCGGGAGGGCCGTCTGGCAATGAGCAGTTCTTC.

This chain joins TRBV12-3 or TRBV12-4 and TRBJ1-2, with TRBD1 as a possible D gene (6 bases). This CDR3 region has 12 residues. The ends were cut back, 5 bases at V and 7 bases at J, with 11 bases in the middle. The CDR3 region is CASSTHRAGYTF. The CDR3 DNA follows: TGTGCCAGCAGTACCCACAGGGCTGGCTACACCTTC.

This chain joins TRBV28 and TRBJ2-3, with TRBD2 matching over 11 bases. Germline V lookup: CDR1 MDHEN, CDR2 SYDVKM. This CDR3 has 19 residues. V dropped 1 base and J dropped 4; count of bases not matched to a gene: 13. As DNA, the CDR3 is TGTGCCAGCAGTTTATCGCTGACTAGCGGGATCCGAGGACCAGATACGCAGTATTTT. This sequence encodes CASSLSLTSGIRGPDTQYF.

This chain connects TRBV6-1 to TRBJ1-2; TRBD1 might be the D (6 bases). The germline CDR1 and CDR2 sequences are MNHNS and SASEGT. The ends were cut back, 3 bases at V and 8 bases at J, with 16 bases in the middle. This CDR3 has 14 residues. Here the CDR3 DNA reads TGTGCCAGCAGTGAGGCCAGGGGAGGGTACGGCTACACCTTC. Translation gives CASSEARGGYGYTF.

The CDR3 spells CATSRDKDQGYYGYTF. The CDR3, as DNA: TGTGCCACCAGCAGAGATAAGGATCAGGGCTACTATGGCTACACCTTC. The genes are TRBV15 and TRBJ1-2; a weak D match, TRBD1 (5 bases). Trimming left V 0 bases short and J 3 bases short, with 14 bases between. The CDR3 covers 16 residues. CDR1 LNHNV and CDR2 YYDKDF come from the germline V gene (reference sequence).

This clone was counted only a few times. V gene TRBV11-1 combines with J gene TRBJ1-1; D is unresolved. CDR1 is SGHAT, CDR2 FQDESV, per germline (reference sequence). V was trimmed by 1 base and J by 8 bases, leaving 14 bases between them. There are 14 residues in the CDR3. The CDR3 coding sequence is TGTGCCAGCAGCTTAGGTGGACTTGAGGGCGAAGCTTTCTTT. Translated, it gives CASSLGGLEGEAFF.

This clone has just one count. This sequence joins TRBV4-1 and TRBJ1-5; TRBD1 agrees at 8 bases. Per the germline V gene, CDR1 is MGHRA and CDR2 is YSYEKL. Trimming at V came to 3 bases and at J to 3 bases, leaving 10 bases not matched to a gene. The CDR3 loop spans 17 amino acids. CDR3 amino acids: CASSHPWGDRNNQPQHF. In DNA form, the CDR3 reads TGCGCCAGCAGCCACCCGTGGGGGGACAGGAACAATCAGCCCCAGCATTTT.

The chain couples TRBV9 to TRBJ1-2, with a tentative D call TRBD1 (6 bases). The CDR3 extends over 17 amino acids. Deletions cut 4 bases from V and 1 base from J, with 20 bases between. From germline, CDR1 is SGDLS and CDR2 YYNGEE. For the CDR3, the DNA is TGTGCCAGCAGCCCCCGGTCCCGGGACATTTATAACTATGGCTACACCTTC. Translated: CASSPRSRDIYNYGYTF.

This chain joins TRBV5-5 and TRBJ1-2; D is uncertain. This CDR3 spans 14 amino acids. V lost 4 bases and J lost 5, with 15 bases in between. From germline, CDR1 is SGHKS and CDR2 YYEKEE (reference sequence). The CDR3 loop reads CASSKPPGGYGYTF. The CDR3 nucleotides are TGTGCCAGCAGCAAACCCCCAGGTGGATATGGCTACACCTTC.